Sequencing of this TCR beta chain was carried out in a study of T cells after yellow fever vaccination. Whole-study findings and limits: Post-booster reappearance was seen for most primary-vaccination clones (about 95% CD4, around 90% CD8). A faster peak, day 5 versus 15, was reached by the weaker secondary response. There was a possibility that FACS-sorted repertoires contained abundant clonotypes contaminating from the bulk population.

TCR cDNA was made by 5'RACE template switching, adding a universal primer site and UMIs. TCRdb processed the 5' RACE reads anew with MiXCR; each CDR3 protein has one entry. The table lists a few hundred thousand distinct CDR3 sequences, roughly 6.8% of them singletons. This clonotype occurred many times. Its antigen is not known. This CDR3 has 13 residues. The germline V and J ends were trimmed by 0 bases and 4 bases, with 7 bases remaining between them. Germline assignment: CDR1 SGHRS and CDR2 YFSETQ. The gene calls are TRBV5-1 and TRBJ1-1; D ambiguous. The specimen comprised PBMCs, sampled roughly 47 days after the first yellow fever vaccination. The sequence was collected from a man aged 18 to 30 who received the YFV17D yellow fever vaccine. CDR3 residues: CASSLVGSTEAFF. CDR3 DNA sequence: TGCGCCAGCAGCTTGGTAGGCTCCACTGAAGCTTTCTTT.